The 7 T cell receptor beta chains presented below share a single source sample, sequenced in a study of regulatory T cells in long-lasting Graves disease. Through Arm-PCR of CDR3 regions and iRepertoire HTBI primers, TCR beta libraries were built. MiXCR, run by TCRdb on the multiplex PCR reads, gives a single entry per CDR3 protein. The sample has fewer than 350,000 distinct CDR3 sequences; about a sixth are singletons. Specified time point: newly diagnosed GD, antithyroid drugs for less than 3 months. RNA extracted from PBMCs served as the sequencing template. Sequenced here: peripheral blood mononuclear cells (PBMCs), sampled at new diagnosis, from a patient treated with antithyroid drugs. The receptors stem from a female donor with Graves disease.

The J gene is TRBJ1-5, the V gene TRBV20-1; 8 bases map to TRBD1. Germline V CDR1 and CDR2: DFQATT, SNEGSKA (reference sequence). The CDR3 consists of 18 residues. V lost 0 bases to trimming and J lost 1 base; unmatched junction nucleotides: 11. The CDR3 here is CSARDWRQGIGSNQPQHF. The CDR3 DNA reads TGCAGTGCTAGAGATTGGAGACAGGGGATTGGGAGCAATCAGCCCCAGCATTTT.

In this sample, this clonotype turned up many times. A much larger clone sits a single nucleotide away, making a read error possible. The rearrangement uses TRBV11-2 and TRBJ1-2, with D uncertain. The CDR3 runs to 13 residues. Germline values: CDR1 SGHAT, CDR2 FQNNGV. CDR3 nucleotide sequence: TGTGCCAGCAGCTTAGATCGGACGGATGGCCACACCTTC. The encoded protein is CASSLDRTDGHTF.

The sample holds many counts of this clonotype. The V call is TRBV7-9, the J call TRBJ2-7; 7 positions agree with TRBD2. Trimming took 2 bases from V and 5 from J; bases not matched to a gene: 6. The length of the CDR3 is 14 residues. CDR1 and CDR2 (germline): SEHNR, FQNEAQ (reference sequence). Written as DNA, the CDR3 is TGTGCCAGCAGCTTAAGCGGGGCGAGGGACGAGCAGTACTTC. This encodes CASSLSGARDEQYF. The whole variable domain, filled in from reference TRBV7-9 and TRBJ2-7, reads DTGVSQNPRHKITKRGQNVTFRCDPISEHNRLYWYRQTLGQGPEFLTYFQNEAQLEKSRLLSDRFSAERPKGSFSTLEIQRTEQGDSAMYLCASSLSGARDEQYFGPGTRLTVT.

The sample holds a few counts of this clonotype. As DNA, the CDR3 is TGTGCCAGCAGTTTTGGGGGCCTACGGGGCGAGCAGTACTTC. Residues: CASSFGGLRGEQYF. V is TRBV12-3 or TRBV12-4 and J is TRBJ2-7; D may be TRBD1 (6 bases). This CDR3 is 14 amino acids long. The V end was cut by 3 bases, the J end by 6 bases, with 15 bases between.

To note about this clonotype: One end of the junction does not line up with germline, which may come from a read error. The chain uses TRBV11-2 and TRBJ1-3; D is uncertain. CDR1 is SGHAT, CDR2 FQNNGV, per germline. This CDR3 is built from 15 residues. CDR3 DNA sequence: TGTGCCAGCAGCTTAGATCGGCCTTCTAGAAACACCATATATTTC. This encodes CASSLDRPSRNTIYF.

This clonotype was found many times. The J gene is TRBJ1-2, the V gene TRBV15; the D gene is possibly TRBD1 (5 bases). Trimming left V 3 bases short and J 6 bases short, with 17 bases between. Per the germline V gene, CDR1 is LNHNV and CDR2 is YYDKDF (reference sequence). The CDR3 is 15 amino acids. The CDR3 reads CATSRPSQQGHGYTF. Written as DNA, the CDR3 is TGTGCCACCAGCAGGCCGTCTCAGCAGGGTCATGGCTACACCTTC.

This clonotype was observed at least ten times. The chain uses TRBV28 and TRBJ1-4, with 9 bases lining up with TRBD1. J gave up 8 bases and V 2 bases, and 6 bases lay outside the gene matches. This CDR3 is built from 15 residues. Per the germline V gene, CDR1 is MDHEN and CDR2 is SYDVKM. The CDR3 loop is CASSLRQGGREKLFF. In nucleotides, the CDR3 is TGTGCCAGCAGTTTAAGACAGGGGGGAAGGGAAAAACTGTTTTTT.